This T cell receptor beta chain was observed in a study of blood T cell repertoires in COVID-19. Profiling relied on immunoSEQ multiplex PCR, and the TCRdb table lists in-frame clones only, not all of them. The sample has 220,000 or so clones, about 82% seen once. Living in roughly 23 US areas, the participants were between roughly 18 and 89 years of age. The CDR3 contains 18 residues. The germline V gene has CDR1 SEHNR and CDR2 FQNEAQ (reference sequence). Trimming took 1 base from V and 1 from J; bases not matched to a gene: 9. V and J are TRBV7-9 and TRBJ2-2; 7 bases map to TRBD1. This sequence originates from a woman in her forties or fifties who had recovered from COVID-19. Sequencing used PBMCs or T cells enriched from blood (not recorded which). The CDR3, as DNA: TGTGCCAGCAGCTTAGAGTGGTTTGGGACAGTGAACACCGGGGAGCTGTTTTTT. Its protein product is CASSLEWFGTVNTGELFF.